The source of this T cell receptor beta chain is a study of T-cell reconstitution after alpha-beta-depleted transplantation in children (dated by TCRdb to the mid-2010s). Study-level background: The study quantitatively tracked T-cell immune reconstitution after TCRalphabeta/CD19-depleted allogeneic hematopoietic cell transplantation in children using TCR repertoire profiling. The investigation overall reported the following: Hyperexpanded clone frequencies declined over subsequent months; after one year, T-cell counts and TCRbeta diversity were mostly attributed to newly produced T cells. In some patients, the high TCRbeta diversity seen at day 60 was put down to recipient T cells and intrathymic progenitors that had survived conditioning. Apparently early alphabetaT-cell count recovery about two months after transplant reportedly relied on only several hundred rapidly expanded clones derived from non-depleted graft cells.

Library method: PCR. This sample was sequenced with an Illumina HiSeq 2500. To normalize quantification of the TCRbeta repertoire, the TCR libraries were built with molecular barcoding that relied on unique molecular identifiers. TCRdb ran its own pipeline on the public reads, namely fastp trimming at Q25 and MiXCR clone calling, and kept in-frame beta chains. Entries that share a CDR3 protein sequence are merged under the most common genes and DNA. Present in this sample are about 300,000 distinct CDR3 sequences, roughly 9.1% of which were seen just once. The ten top clones hold about 8% of the sample. The CDR3 numbers 15 residues from cysteine through phenylalanine. CDR3 DNA is the only sequence kept; it has 45 bases, read in frame from the first base. V ends up 7 bases short and J 5 bases short, with an unmatched junction base count of 9. The CDR1 and CDR2 encoded by the germline V gene are SGHTA and FQGTGA.

To note about this clonotype: No antigen is known for it. Qualities for individual bases were not recorded, and no much larger clone is one base off.

Per the publication, the treatment or condition label means: allogeneic hematopoietic cell transplantation with graft depleted of TCRalphabeta T cells and CD19 B cells. The transplant recipients were children given TCRalphabeta/CD19-depleted allogeneic hematopoietic cell grafts. The material was PBMCs, obtained before TCRalphabeta/CD19-depleted stem cell transplant. The origin of this receptor is a boy under three years old with acute myeloid leukemia, due to receive a stem cell transplant. The chain links TRBV7-3 with TRBJ2-1; 9 of the junction bases match TRBD1. The CDR3 protein: CASKLQGAANNEQFF. The DNA is as follows: TGTGCCAGCAAACTACAGGGGGCGGCGAACAATGAGCAGTTCTTC.